Shown below are 15 T cell receptor beta chains from a single sample sequenced in a study of T-cell memory formation after mild COVID-19. TCRdb re-analysed the 5' RACE reads in MiXCR, keeping a single row per CDR3 protein. Among 58,000 or so distinct CDR3 sequences, 25% to 35% were seen once, and the ten largest hold around 46%. The sequencing input was PBMCs or a T cell subset sorted from them (not recorded which). These receptors all come from a man between 18 and 35 years old who had mild COVID-19 (a few samples of this study predate the infection). Cell type and time point are not known.

This clonotype has more than one count but fewer than ten. The rearrangement uses TRBV9 and TRBJ2-5; 7 positions agree with TRBD2. After removal of 5 bases from V and 5 bases from J, the junction contained 15 bases not matched to a gene. The CDR3 sequence is 16 residues long. CDR1 and CDR2 (germline): SGDLS, YYNGEE. CDR3 in DNA: TGTGCCAGCAGTCAAGGAGGTAGCGTGGGAGGGGAGACCCAGTACTTC. This sequence encodes CASSQGGSVGGETQYF.

There are a few counts of this clonotype. The chain uses TRBV2 and TRBJ2-1; 8 nucleotides line up with TRBD2. The germline V gene has CDR1 SNHLY and CDR2 FYNNEI. This CDR3 spans 17 amino acids. V lost 8 bases, J lost 5 bases, and 17 bases stayed unmatched. CDR3 loop: CASGLLAGGRTHNEQFF. Here the CDR3 DNA reads TGTGCCAGCGGCCTCCTAGCGGGCGGGCGCACCCACAATGAGCAGTTCTTC.

V is TRBV12-3 or TRBV12-4 and J is TRBJ1-6; 9 bases are shared with TRBD1. J gave up 8 bases and V 4 bases, and 6 bases lay outside the gene matches. The CDR3 extends over 15 amino acids. The CDR3 DNA is TGTGCCAGCAGTTACAGGGGGCGATGGGATTCACCCCTCCACTTT. Protein product: CASSYRGRWDSPLHF.

The chain has TRBV7-9 and TRBJ1-1; D might be TRBD1 (6 bases). CDR3 length: 16 residues. Germline-derived CDR1 and CDR2 are SEHNR and FQNEAQ (reference sequence). V gave up 1 base and J gave up 0 bases, with 12 bases separating them. CDR3 region: CASSLVRGSVNTEAFF. CDR3 bases: TGTGCCAGCAGCTTAGTAAGGGGGTCTGTGAACACTGAAGCTTTCTTT.

J is TRBJ2-1 and V is TRBV7-3; TRBD2 matches 8 bases. The germline V gene has CDR1 SGHTA and CDR2 FQGTGA. The CDR3 has 15 residues. After removal of 1 base from V and 5 bases from J, the junction contained 4 bases not matched to a gene. The CDR3 DNA reads as TGTGCCAGCAGCTTAAACGGGGGGGCTAACAATGAGCAGTTCTTC. It translates to CASSLNGGANNEQFF.

J is TRBJ1-4 and V is TRBV5-4, with 11 bases fitting TRBD1. Germline V gene lookup returns CDR1 SGHNT and CDR2 YYREEE (reference sequence). This CDR3 comprises 14 residues. With V trimmed by 3 bases and J by 6 bases, 1 base remained unmatched. CDR3 region: CASSWTGGDEKLFF. In DNA form, the CDR3 reads TGTGCCAGCAGCTGGACAGGGGGCGATGAAAAACTGTTTTTT. Full variable domain (missing parts from reference TRBV5-4 and TRBJ1-4): ETGVTQSPTHLIKTRGQQVTLRCSSQSGHNTVSWYQQALGQGPQFIFQYYREEENGRGNFPPRFSGLQFPNYSSELNVNALELDDSALYLCASSWTGGDEKLFFGSGTQLSVL.

This clonotype was recorded a few times. V is TRBV7-6 and J is TRBJ2-1; 11 bases are shared with TRBD2. Unmatched junction bases numbered 4, after V lost 1 base and J lost 8 bases. CDR1 SGHVS and CDR2 FNYEAQ come from the germline V gene. The CDR3 covers 15 residues. The CDR3 is CASSLGSGGADEQFF. The DNA of the CDR3 is TGTGCCAGCAGCTTAGGTAGCGGGGGGGCCGATGAGCAGTTCTTC.

The chain has TRBV27 and TRBJ1-5; D is unclear. The V and J ends lost 3 bases and 4 bases respectively, with 7 bases between them. The CDR3 consists of 13 residues. Germline values: CDR1 MNHEY, CDR2 SMNVEV (reference sequence). CDR3: CASSFGGNQPQHF. The CDR3 nucleotides are TGTGCCAGCAGTTTTGGCGGGAATCAGCCCCAGCATTTT.

This clonotype has a handful of counts. The chain joins TRBV11-1 to TRBJ2-7, with a tentative D call TRBD1 (7 bases). This CDR3 contains 15 residues. Trimming stripped 5 bases from V and 3 bases from J, with 17 bases between. The germline V gene has CDR1 SGHAT and CDR2 FQDESV (reference sequence). For the CDR3, the DNA is TGTGCCAGCAGCCACCCGCCCAGGGGGGTCTACGAGCAGTACTTC. Translating it yields CASSHPPRGVYEQYF.

The chain couples TRBV6-5 to TRBJ2-2; D not certain. CDR3 length: 14 residues. Germline-derived CDR1 and CDR2 are MNHEY and SVGAGI. The V end was cut by 4 bases, the J end by 0 bases, with 6 bases between. The CDR3 region has the DNA TGTGCCAGCAGTTTTTACCCGAACACCGGGGAGCTGTTTTTT. Residues: CASSFYPNTGELFF.

The rearrangement joins TRBV7-9 to TRBJ2-1; 11 nucleotides align to TRBD1. V lost 1 base, J lost 10 bases, and 6 bases stayed unmatched. The germline CDR1 and CDR2 sequences are SEHNR and FQNEAQ (reference sequence). The CDR3 totals 15 residues. The DNA of the CDR3 is TGTGCCAGCAGCTTAGTGGGACAGGGGGGCCCAGAGCAGTTCTTC. Translation: CASSLVGQGGPEQFF.

In its sample, this clonotype was seen a few times. The J gene is TRBJ2-3, the V gene TRBV6-5, with 7 positions matching TRBD1. The V gene's germline CDR1 is MNHEY and CDR2 SVGAGI. V trimming: 0 bases; J trimming: 2 bases; junction bases outside the gene matches: 8. This CDR3 comprises 17 residues. CDR3 coding DNA: TGTGCCAGCAGTTACTCGAACCCGACAGGGTCCACAGATACGCAGTATTTT. Translation gives CASSYSNPTGSTDTQYF.

The CDR3 protein is CAISSPVPSGANVLTF. CDR3 DNA: TGTGCCATCAGCTCCCCAGTTCCCTCTGGGGCCAACGTCCTGACTTTC. This chain joins TRBV10-3 and TRBJ2-6; D is ambiguous. V was shortened by 6 bases and J by 0 bases, with 12 bases between the two germline ends. The CDR3 loop spans 16 amino acids. From germline, CDR1 is ENHRY and CDR2 SYGVKD.

The chain has TRBV20-1 and TRBJ2-3, with D maybe TRBD2 (6 bases). V lost 2 bases and J 6 bases, leaving 18 bases between the germline ends. Germline V gene sequence: CDR1 DFQATT, CDR2 SNEGSKA (reference sequence). CDR3 size: 15 residues. The chain's CDR3 is CSARRDGGLVDTQYF. Here the CDR3 DNA reads TGCAGTGCTAGACGGGACGGGGGATTAGTGGATACGCAGTATTTT.

The V and J genes are TRBV4-1 and TRBJ2-3; TRBD2 aligns across 8 bases. This CDR3 comprises 16 residues. The germline gives CDR1 MGHRA, CDR2 YSYEKL. V was clipped by 3 bases and J by 3 bases; unmatched bases: 8. The CDR3 protein is CASSQGPGLETDTQYF. DNA for the CDR3: TGCGCCAGCAGCCAGGGCCCGGGACTAGAGACAGATACGCAGTATTTT.